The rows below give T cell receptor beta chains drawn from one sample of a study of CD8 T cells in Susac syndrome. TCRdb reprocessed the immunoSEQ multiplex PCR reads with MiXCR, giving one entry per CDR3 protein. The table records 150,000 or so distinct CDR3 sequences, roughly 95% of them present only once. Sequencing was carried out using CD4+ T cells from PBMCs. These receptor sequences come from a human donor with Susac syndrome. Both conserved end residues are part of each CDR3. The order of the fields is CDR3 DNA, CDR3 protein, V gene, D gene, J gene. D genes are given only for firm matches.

CDR3 DNA: TGCAGCGCCGATTCCAGGCCGGGGGGCGACTATGGCTACACCTTC; CDR3 protein: CSADSRPGGDYGYTF; V gene: TRBV29-1; D gene: -; J gene: TRBJ1-2
CDR3 DNA: TGTGCCAGCAGCCGCAGGGTCGAACAAGAGACCCAGTACTTC; CDR3 protein: CASSRRVEQETQYF; V gene: TRBV7-9; D gene: -; J gene: TRBJ2-5
CDR3 DNA: TGTGCCAGCCTAGCGACAGGGACGAATTCACCCCTCCACTTT; CDR3 protein: CASLATGTNSPLHF; V gene: TRBV6-6; D gene: TRBD1; J gene: TRBJ1-6
CDR3 DNA: TGTGCCAGCAGCTATGGGACAGCGCAAGAGACCCAGTACTTC; CDR3 protein: CASSYGTAQETQYF; V gene: TRBV11-3; D gene: TRBD1; J gene: TRBJ2-5
CDR3 DNA: TGTGCCAGCAGTTTGGGAGGGTCCTACGAGCAGTACTTC; CDR3 protein: CASSLGGSYEQYF; V gene: TRBV12-3/TRBV12-4; D gene: TRBD2; J gene: TRBJ2-7
CDR3 DNA: TGCGCCAGCAGCCAAGCCTGGGGCAGGGCTGCAGGTGGCTACACCTTC; CDR3 protein: CASSQAWGRAAGGYTF; V gene: TRBV4-1; D gene: -; J gene: TRBJ1-2
CDR3 DNA: TGTGCCAGCAGCGTAGGTTCGGCACACGCGGGGCGATCCACAGATACGCAGTATTTT; CDR3 protein: CASSVGSAHAGRSTDTQYF; V gene: TRBV9; D gene: -; J gene: TRBJ2-3
CDR3 DNA: TGTGCCAGCAGCATACAGGATAACACTGAAGCTTTCTTT; CDR3 protein: CASSIQDNTEAFF; V gene: TRBV12-3/TRBV12-4; D gene: -; J gene: TRBJ1-1
CDR3 DNA: TGTGCCAGCAGCTTAGGCCCAGGGGCGGGGGTGACAGATACGCAGTATTTT; CDR3 protein: CASSLGPGAGVTDTQYF; V gene: TRBV13; D gene: -; J gene: TRBJ2-3
CDR3 DNA: TGTGCCAGCAGCCAGGACAGGGGGGCCGGGGAGCAGTACTTC; CDR3 protein: CASSQDRGAGEQYF; V gene: TRBV5-6; D gene: TRBD1; J gene: TRBJ2-7